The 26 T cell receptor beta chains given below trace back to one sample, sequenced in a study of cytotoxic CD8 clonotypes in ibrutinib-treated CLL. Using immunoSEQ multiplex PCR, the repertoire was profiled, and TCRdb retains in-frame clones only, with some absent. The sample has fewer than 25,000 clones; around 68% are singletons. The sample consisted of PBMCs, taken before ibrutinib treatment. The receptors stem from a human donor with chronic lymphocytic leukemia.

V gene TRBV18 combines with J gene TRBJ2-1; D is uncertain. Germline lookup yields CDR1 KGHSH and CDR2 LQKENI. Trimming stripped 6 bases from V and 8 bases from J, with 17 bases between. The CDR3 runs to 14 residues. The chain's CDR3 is CASSLVGRNYEQFF. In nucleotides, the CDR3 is TGTGCCAGCTCCCTGGTTGGCCGTAACTATGAGCAGTTCTTC.

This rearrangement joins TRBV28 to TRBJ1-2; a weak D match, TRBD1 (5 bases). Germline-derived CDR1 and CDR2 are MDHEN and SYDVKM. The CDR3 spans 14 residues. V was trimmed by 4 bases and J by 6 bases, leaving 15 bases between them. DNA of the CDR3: TGTGCCAGCAGTTCGTCGGGCGGGGGACATGGCTACACCTTC. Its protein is CASSSSGGGHGYTF.

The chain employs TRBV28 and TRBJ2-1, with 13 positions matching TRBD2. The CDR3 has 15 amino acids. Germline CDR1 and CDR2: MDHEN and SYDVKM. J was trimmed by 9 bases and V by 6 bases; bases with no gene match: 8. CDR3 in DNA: TGTGCCAGCAGACTAGCGGGAGGGCCTCGGGGTGAGCAGTTCTTC. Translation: CASRLAGGPRGEQFF. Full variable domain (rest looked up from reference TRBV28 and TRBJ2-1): DVKVTQSSRYLVKRTGEKVFLECVQDMDHENMFWYRQDPGLGLRLIYFSYDVKMKEKGDIPEGYSVSREKKERFSLILESASTNQTSMYLCASRLAGGPRGEQFFGPGTRLTVL.

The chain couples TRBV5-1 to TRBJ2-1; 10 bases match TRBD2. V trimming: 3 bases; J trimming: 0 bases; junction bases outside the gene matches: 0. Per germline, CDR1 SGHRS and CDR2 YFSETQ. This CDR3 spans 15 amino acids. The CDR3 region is CASSSSGSSYNEQFF. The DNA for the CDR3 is TGCGCCAGCAGCTCTAGCGGGAGCTCCTACAATGAGCAGTTCTTC.

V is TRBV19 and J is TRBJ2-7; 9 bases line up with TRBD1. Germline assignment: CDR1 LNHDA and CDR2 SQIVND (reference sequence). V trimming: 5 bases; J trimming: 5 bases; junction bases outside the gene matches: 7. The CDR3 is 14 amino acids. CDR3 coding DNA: TGTGCCAGTAGTCTCCGGGACAGGGATAACGAGCAGTACTTC. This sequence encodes CASSLRDRDNEQYF.

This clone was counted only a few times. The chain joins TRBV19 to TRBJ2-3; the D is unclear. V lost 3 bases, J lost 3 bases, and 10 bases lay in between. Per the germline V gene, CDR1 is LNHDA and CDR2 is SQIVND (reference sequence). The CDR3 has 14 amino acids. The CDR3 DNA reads TGTGCCAGTAGTATCCCCCTGAGGACAGATACGCAGTATTTT. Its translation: CASSIPLRTDTQYF.

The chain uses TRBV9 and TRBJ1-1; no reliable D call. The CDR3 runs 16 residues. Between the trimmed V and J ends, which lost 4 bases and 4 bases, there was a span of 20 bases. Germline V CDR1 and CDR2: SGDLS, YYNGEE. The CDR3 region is CASSPPLDHRSTEAFF. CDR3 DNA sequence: TGTGCCAGCAGCCCCCCCTTAGACCATAGATCCACTGAAGCTTTCTTT.

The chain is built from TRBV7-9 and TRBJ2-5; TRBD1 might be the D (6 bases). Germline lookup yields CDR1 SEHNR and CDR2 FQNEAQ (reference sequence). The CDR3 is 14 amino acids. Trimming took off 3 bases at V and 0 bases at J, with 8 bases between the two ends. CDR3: CASSLDRYQETQYF. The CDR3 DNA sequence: TGTGCCAGCAGCTTGGACAGATACCAAGAGACCCAGTACTTC.

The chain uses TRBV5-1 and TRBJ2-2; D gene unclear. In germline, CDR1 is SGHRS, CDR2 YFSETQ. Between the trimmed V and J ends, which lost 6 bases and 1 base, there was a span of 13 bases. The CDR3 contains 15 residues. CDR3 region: CASTPRTLNTGELFF. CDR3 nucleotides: TGCGCCAGCACCCCTCGGACCTTGAACACCGGGGAGCTGTTTTTT.

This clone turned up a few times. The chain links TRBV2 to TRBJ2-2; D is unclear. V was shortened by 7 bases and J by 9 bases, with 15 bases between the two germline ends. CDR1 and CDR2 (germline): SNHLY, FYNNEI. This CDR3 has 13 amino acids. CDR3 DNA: TGTGCCAGCAACCCCTGGCCGGCAAGGGAGCTGTTTTTT. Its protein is CASNPWPARELFF.

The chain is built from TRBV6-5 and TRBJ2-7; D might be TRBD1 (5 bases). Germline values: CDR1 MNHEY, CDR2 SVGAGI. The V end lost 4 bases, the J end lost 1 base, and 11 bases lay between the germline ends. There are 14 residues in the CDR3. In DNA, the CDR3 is TGTGCCAGCAGTTCCCAGGGCCAATCCTACGAGCAGTACTTC. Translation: CASSSQGQSYEQYF.

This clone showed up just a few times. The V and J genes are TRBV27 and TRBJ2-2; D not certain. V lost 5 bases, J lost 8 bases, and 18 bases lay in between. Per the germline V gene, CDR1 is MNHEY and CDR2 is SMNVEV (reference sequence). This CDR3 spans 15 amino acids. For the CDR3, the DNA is TGTGCCAGCAGTGACCTAGGCCAGCCGGCGGGGGAGCTGTTTTTT. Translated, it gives CASSDLGQPAGELFF.

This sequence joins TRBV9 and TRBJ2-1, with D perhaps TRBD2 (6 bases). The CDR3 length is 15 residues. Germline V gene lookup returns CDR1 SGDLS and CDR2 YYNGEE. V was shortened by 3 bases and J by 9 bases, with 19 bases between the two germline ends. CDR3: CASSEEGRVASEQFF. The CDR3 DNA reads TGTGCCAGCAGCGAGGAGGGACGAGTGGCTTCTGAGCAGTTCTTC. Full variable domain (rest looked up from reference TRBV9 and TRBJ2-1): DSGVTQTPKHLITATGQRVTLRCSPRSGDLSVYWYQQSLDQGLQFLIQYYNGEERAKGNILERFSAQQFPDLHSELNLSSLELGDSALYFCASSEEGRVASEQFFGPGTRLTVL.

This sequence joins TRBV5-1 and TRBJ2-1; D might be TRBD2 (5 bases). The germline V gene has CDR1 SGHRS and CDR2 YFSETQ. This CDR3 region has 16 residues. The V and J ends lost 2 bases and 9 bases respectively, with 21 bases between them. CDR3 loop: CASSFNGLEVMSEQFF. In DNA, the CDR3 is TGCGCCAGCAGCTTTAACGGACTGGAAGTAATGAGTGAGCAGTTCTTC.

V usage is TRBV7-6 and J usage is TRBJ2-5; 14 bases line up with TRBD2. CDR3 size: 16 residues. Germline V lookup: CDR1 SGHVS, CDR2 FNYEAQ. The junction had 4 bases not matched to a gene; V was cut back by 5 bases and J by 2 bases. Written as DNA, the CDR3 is TGTGCCAGCAGCGAGACTAGCGGGAGGGTACAAGAGACCCAGTACTTC. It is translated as CASSETSGRVQETQYF.

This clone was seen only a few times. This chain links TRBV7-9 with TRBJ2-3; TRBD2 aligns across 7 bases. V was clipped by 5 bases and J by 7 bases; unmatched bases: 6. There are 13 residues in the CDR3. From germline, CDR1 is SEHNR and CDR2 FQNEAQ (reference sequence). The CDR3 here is CASSQSGIYTQYF. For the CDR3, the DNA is TGTGCCAGCAGCCAGAGCGGGATATATACGCAGTATTTT.

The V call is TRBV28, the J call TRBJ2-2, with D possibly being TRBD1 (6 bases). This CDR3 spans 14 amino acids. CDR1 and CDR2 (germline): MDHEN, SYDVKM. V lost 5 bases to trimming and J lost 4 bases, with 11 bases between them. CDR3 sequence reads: CASSAQGFTGELFF. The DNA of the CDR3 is TGTGCCAGCAGTGCCCAGGGGTTCACCGGGGAGCTGTTTTTT.

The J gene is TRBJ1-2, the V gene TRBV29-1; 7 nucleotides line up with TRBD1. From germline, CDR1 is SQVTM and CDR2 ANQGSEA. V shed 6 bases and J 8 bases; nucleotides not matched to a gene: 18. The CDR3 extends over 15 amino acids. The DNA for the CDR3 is TGCAGCGTACAAGCTCAGACAGGGTCTCTCGCCGGCTACACCTTC. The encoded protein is CSVQAQTGSLAGYTF.

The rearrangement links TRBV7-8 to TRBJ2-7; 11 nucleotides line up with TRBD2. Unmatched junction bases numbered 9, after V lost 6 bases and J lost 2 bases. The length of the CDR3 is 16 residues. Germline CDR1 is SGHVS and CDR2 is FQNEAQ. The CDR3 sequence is CASSQLAGVSAYEQYF. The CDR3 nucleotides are TGTGCCAGCAGTCAACTAGCGGGAGTTTCGGCCTACGAGCAGTACTTC.

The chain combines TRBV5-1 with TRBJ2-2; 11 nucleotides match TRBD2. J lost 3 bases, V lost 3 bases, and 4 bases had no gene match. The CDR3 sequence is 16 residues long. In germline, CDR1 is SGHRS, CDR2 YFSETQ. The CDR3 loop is CASSSLAGGDTGELFF. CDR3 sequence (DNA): TGCGCCAGCAGCTCGTTAGCGGGAGGGGACACCGGGGAGCTGTTTTTT.

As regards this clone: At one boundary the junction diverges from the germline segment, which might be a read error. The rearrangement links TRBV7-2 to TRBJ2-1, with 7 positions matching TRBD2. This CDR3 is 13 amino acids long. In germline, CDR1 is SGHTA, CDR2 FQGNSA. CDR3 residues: CASSLAAYNEQFF. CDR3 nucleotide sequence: TGTGCCAGCAGCCTAGCGGCCTACAATGAGCAGTTCTTC.

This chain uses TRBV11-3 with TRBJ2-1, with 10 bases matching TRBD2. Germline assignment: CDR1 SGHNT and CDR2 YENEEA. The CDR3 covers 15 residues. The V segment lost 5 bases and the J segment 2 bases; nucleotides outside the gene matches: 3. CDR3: CASSELAGPYNEQFF. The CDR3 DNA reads TGTGCCAGCAGCGAACTAGCGGGACCCTACAATGAGCAGTTCTTC.

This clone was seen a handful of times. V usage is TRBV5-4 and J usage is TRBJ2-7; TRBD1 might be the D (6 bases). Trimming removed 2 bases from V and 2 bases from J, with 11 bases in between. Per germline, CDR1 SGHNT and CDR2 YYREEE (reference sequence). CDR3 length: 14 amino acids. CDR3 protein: CASSFGDNPYEQYF. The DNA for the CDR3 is TGTGCCAGCAGCTTCGGGGACAACCCCTACGAGCAGTACTTC. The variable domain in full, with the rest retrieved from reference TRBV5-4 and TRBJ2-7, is ETGVTQSPTHLIKTRGQQVTLRCSSQSGHNTVSWYQQALGQGPQFIFQYYREEENGRGNFPPRFSGLQFPNYSSELNVNALELDDSALYLCASSFGDNPYEQYFGPGTRLTVT.

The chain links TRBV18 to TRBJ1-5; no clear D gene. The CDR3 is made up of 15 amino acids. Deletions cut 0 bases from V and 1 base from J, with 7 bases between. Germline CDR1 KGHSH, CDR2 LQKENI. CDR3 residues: CASSPPGNSNQPQHF. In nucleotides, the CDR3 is TGTGCCAGCTCACCACCAGGGAACAGCAATCAGCCCCAGCATTTT. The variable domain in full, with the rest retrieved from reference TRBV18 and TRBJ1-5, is NAGVMQNPRHLVRRRGQEARLRCSPMKGHSHVYWYRQLPEEGLKFMVYLQKENIIDESGMPKERFSAEFPKEGPSILRIQQVVRGDSAAYFCASSPPGNSNQPQHFGDGTRLSIL.

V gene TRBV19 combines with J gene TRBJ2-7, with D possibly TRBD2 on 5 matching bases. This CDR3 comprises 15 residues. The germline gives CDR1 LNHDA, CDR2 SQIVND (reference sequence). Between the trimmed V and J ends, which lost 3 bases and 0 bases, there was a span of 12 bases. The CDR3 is CASSIRRTLSYEQYF. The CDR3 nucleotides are TGTGCCAGTAGTATTCGACGGACTCTCTCCTACGAGCAGTACTTC.

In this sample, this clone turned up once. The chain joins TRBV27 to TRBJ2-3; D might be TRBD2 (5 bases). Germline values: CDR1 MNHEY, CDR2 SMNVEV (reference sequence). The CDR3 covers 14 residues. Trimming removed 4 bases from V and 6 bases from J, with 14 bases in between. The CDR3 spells CASSSPGIWDTQYF. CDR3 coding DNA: TGTGCCAGCAGTTCCCCGGGGATTTGGGATACGCAGTATTTT.